This T cell receptor beta chain comes out of a study of blood T cell repertoires in COVID-19. Study summary: Acute and convalescent COVID-19 specimens originated in the United States, Italy and Spain. T cells, B-cell-depleted T cells, or PBMCs supplied cDNA or gDNA.

The junction had 2 bases not matched to a gene; V was cut back by 4 bases and J by 2 bases. Germline-derived CDR1 and CDR2 are SGHNT and YYREEE (reference sequence). This CDR3 contains 14 residues. The assay was immunoSEQ multiplex PCR, and TCRdb's table has in-frame clones only and misses some. The sample lists around 190,000 clones, around 83% seen once, with about 13% in the top ten. The sequence was obtained from a human donor in a cohort sampled during active COVID-19. This rearrangement joins TRBV5-4 to TRBJ2-1; 8 bases agree with TRBD1. Sequencing input: peripheral blood. The CDR3: CASSGQGTYNEQFF. The CDR3 nucleotides are TGTGCCAGCAGCGGACAGGGAACCTACAATGAGCAGTTCTTC.